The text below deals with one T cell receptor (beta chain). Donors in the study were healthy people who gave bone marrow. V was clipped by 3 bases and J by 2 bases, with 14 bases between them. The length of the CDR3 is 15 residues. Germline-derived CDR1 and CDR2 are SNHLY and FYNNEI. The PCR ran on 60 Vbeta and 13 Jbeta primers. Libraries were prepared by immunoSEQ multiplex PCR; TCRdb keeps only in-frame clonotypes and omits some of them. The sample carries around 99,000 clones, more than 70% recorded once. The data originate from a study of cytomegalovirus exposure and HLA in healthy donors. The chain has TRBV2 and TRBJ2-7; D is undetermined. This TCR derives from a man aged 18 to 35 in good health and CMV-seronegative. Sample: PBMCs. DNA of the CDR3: TGTGCCAGCAGTGACCTGGCGGCTTATACCTACGAGCAGTACTTC. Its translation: CASSDLAAYTYEQYF. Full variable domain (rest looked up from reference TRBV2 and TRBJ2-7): EPEVTQTPSHQVTQMGQEVILRCVPISNHLYFYWYRQILGQKVEFLVSFYNNEISEKSEIFDDQFSVERPDGSNFTLKIRSTKLEDSAMYFCASSDLAAYTYEQYFGPGTRLTVT.